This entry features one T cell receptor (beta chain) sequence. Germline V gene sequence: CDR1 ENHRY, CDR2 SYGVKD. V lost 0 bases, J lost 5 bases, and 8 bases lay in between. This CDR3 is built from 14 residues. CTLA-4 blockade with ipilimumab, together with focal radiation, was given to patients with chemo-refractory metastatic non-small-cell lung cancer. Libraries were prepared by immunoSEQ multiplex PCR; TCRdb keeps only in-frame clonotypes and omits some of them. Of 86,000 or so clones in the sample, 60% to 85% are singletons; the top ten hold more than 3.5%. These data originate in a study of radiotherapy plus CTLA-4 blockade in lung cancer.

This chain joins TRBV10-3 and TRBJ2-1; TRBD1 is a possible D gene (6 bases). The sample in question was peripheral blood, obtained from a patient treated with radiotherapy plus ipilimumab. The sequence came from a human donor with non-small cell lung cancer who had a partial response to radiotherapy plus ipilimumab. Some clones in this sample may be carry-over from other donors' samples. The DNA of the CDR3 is TGTGCCATCAGTGAGTCCGGGACAAACAATGAGCAGTTCTTC. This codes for CAISESGTNNEQFF.